This T cell receptor (beta chain) was identified during a study of cytomegalovirus exposure and HLA in healthy donors. Study in general: There were fewer than 130 million unique TCR beta sequences, drawn from roughly 200 million T cells, in an earlier analysis.

Primers included in the PCR were 60 Vbeta and 13 Jbeta primers. Assay used: immunoSEQ multiplex PCR; TCRdb lists only in-frame clones, some missing. Of some 78,000 clones in the sample, more than 65% were seen once. In germline, CDR1 is SGHKS, CDR2 YYEKEE (reference sequence). The CDR3 spans 15 residues. V lost 3 bases to trimming and J lost 5 bases, with 17 bases between them. Findings and limits, study-wide: Later genetic work tied a missense DCLRE1C variant to beta-chain V and J trimming. Some highly shared sequence variants likely arose as a pipeline artifact. A later analysis linked 15,000 to 20,000 TCR beta sequences to HLA alleles at 0.05 false discovery rate.

Worth noting for this clone: The antigen is undetermined.

The sample comprised PBMCs. The sequence derives from a woman in her thirties or forties in good health and CMV-seropositive. The genes are TRBV5-5 and TRBJ2-5, with D maybe TRBD2 (6 bases). The CDR3 loop is CASSSAPAGMETQYF. The CDR3 DNA reads TGTGCCAGCAGCTCCGCCCCCGCGGGGATGGAGACCCAGTACTTC. Full variable domain (rest looked up from reference TRBV5-5 and TRBJ2-5): DAGVTQSPTHLIKTRGQQVTLRCSPISGHKSVSWYQQVLGQGPQFIFQYYEKEERGRGNFPDRFSARQFPNYSSELNVNALLLGDSALYLCASSSAPAGMETQYFGPGTRLLVL.